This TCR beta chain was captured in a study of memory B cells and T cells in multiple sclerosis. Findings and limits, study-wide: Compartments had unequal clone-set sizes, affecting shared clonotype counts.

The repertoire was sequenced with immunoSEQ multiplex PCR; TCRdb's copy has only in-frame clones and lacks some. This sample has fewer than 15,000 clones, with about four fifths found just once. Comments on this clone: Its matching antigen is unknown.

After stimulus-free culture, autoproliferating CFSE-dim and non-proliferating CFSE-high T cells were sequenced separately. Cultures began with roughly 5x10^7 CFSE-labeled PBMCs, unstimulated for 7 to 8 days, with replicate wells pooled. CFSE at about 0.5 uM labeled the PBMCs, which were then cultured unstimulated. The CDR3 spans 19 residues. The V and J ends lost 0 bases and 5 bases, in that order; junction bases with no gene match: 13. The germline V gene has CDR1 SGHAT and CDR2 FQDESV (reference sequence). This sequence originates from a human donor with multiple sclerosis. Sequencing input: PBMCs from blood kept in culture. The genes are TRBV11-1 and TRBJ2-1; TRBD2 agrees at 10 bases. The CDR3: CASSLASVTSGLDHNEQFF. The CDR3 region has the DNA TGTGCCAGCAGCTTAGCAAGTGTGACTAGCGGGCTAGACCACAATGAGCAGTTCTTC.